This entry is about one T cell receptor beta chain. As yet, its antigen is unknown. The data are from a study of CD8 T cells in ankylosing spondylitis. Study-wide points: What seemed typical of ankylosing spondylitis blood was a TCR beta motif built from several highly homologous variants.

TCRdb fed the 5' RACE reads into MiXCR, producing one record per CDR3 protein. The sample contains 400,000 or so distinct CDR3 sequences, 25% to 30% of which appear only once. CDR3 size: 17 residues. J lost 3 bases, V lost 4 bases, and 9 bases had no gene match. CDR1 is KGHDR and CDR2 is SFDVKD in the germline V gene. V gene TRBV24-1 combines with J gene TRBJ2-3; 10 bases are shared with TRBD2. The clonotype was recovered from a male donor with ankylosing spondylitis. The sequenced sample was blood, either unsorted or a sorted T cell fraction (not recorded which). CDR3: CATSDRTSGIRTDTQYF. CDR3 in DNA: TGTGCCACCAGTGACCGTACTAGCGGGATACGAACAGATACGCAGTATTTT.